This T cell receptor (beta chain) appears in the sequencing data of a study of cytomegalovirus exposure and HLA in healthy donors. 13 Jbeta primers and 60 Vbeta primers were used for the PCR. TCRdb's copy holds only in-frame clones and misses some; the assay was immunoSEQ multiplex PCR. This sample carries about 100,000 clones, roughly 70% of them seen once, and the ten largest clones take about a tenth. The CDR3 contains 15 residues. Germline V CDR1 and CDR2: MNHNY, SVGAGI (reference sequence). V dropped 4 bases and J dropped 5 bases, with 15 bases sitting between them. The chain joins TRBV6-6 to TRBJ1-5, with a possible D match to TRBD1 (5 bases). Sequencing was carried out using PBMCs. The clonotype originates from a man in his forties in good health and CMV-seropositive. CDR3 sequence: CASSSRQSHYQPQHF. DNA of the CDR3: TGTGCCAGCAGTTCTCGACAGTCCCACTATCAGCCCCAGCATTTT.